The 8 T cell receptor beta chains below all came from one sample that was sequenced in a study of T-cell memory formation after mild COVID-19. TCRdb called the 5' RACE reads again in MiXCR, with one record for every CDR3 protein. The sample holds under 450,000 distinct CDR3 sequences, about a quarter seen once. Sequenced input: PBMCs or a T cell subset sorted from them (not recorded which). These receptors were taken from an adult woman who had mild COVID-19 (a few samples of this study predate the infection). Cell type and time point are not known.

The chain combines TRBV6-5 with TRBJ1-2; TRBD1 might be the D (5 bases). CDR1 and CDR2 (germline): MNHEY, SVGAGI. Trimming took 7 bases from V and 8 from J, leaving 17 bases between them. This CDR3 region has 13 residues. CDR3 residues: CASTNTGQRGYTF. In DNA, the CDR3 is TGTGCCAGCACTAACACGGGGCAGCGGGGCTACACCTTC.

This clonotype was picked up a small number of times. CDR3 coding DNA: TGTGCCAGCAGTCCTGGGACTAGCCCACCCTCCTACAATGAGCAGTTCTTC. Amino acid sequence: CASSPGTSPPSYNEQFF. The chain joins TRBV27 to TRBJ2-1; 9 nucleotides align to TRBD2. J was trimmed by 0 bases and V by 5 bases; bases with no gene match: 8. Germline assignment: CDR1 MNHEY and CDR2 SMNVEV (reference sequence). The CDR3 totals 17 residues.

The gene calls are TRBV6-5 and TRBJ1-2; 7 nucleotides agree with TRBD1. The CDR3 is 14 residues long. V shed 2 bases and J 4 bases; nucleotides not matched to a gene: 4. From germline, CDR1 is MNHEY and CDR2 SVGAGI. CDR3 nucleotides: TGTGCCAGCAGTTACGGGACAGCTGCCTATGGCTACACCTTC. This sequence encodes CASSYGTAAYGYTF.

This clonotype has only a few counts. V is TRBV12-3 or TRBV12-4 and J is TRBJ1-1, with TRBD1 matching 9 bases. V lost 4 bases and J lost 11; bases outside the gene matches: 2. The CDR3 runs 11 residues. Here the CDR3 reads CASSSGTGAFF. As DNA, the CDR3 is TGTGCCAGCAGTTCCGGGACAGGGGCTTTCTTT.

The genes are TRBV10-3 and TRBJ1-1; D uncertain. Trimming shortened V by 0 bases and J by 7 bases, and 3 bases separated the two germline ends. The CDR3 consists of 11 residues. Germline CDR1 and CDR2: ENHRY and SYGVKD. CDR3 bases: TGTGCCATCAGTGAGTCAATTGAAGCTTTCTTT. Residues: CAISESIEAFF.

The gene calls are TRBV6-1 and TRBJ2-1; TRBD2 matches 8 bases. V dropped 6 bases and J dropped 9; count of bases not matched to a gene: 19. Germline V lookup: CDR1 MNHNS, CDR2 SASEGT. The CDR3 spans 17 residues. CDR3 DNA sequence: TGTGCCAGCAGCGCCAGATTTAGCGGGGACACCCTAGCTGAGCAGTTCTTC. It specifies CASSARFSGDTLAEQFF.

The chain uses TRBV13 and TRBJ2-4, with a possible D match to TRBD1 (6 bases). V shed 5 bases and J shed 0 bases, with 14 bases lying between them. The CDR3 spans 16 residues. Germline V gives CDR1 PRHDT, CDR2 FYEKMQ (reference sequence). The CDR3 is CASSPEGVGAKNIQYF. In nucleotides, the CDR3 is TGTGCCAGCAGCCCCGAGGGGGTGGGAGCCAAAAACATTCAGTACTTC.

The sample holds a few counts of this clonotype. The CDR3 nucleotides read TGTGCCAGCAGCCAAGCCACTAAGACTAGCGGGAAAGAGACCCAGTACTTC. It translates to CASSQATKTSGKETQYF. V gene TRBV4-2 combines with J gene TRBJ2-5; TRBD2 aligns across 11 bases. Trimming took 1 base from V and 3 from J; bases not matched to a gene: 7. The CDR3 covers 17 residues. CDR1 LGHNA and CDR2 YNFKEQ come from the germline V gene.